These 2 T cell receptor beta chains share one sample of origin, sequenced in a study of shared clonotypes between healthy human individuals. Clones were read by immunoSEQ multiplex PCR, and TCRdb kept only the in-frame ones, dropping some. This table holds about 980,000 clones, approximately 76% found once. Sequencing was done on a sample of memory CD4+ T cells sorted from blood. Documented subset: CD45RA-negative fraction. The receptor source for this set is a man younger than 35 in good health.

Only a few counts were recorded for this clone. The chain has TRBV30 and TRBJ1-5, with TRBD1 matching over 10 bases. The V gene's germline CDR1 is GTSNPN and CDR2 SVGIG (reference sequence). The trim removed 4 bases at V and 2 bases at J, leaving 5 bases unmatched. This CDR3 contains 15 residues. DNA of the CDR3: TGTGCCTGGACCCACGGGACAGGGGGCAATCAGCCCCAGCATTTT. Amino acid sequence: CAWTHGTGGNQPQHF. The full variable domain, rest sourced from reference TRBV30 and TRBJ1-5, is SQTIHQWPATLVQPVGSPLSLECTVEGTSNPNLYWYRQAAGRGLQLLFYSVGIGQISSEVPQNLSASRPQDRQFILSSKKLLLSDSGFYLCAWTHGTGGNQPQHFGDGTRLSIL.

This clone occurred a few times. V is TRBV7-2 and J is TRBJ2-7, with TRBD1 identical over 7 bases. Germline assignment: CDR1 SGHTA and CDR2 FQGNSA. This CDR3 comprises 14 residues. With 9 bases clipped from V and 6 bases from J, the junction kept 14 bases outside the gene matches. CDR3 nucleotides: TGTGCCAGTAGACAGGGTCTAACCCTCTCCGAGCAGTACTTC. Its protein is CASRQGLTLSEQYF.